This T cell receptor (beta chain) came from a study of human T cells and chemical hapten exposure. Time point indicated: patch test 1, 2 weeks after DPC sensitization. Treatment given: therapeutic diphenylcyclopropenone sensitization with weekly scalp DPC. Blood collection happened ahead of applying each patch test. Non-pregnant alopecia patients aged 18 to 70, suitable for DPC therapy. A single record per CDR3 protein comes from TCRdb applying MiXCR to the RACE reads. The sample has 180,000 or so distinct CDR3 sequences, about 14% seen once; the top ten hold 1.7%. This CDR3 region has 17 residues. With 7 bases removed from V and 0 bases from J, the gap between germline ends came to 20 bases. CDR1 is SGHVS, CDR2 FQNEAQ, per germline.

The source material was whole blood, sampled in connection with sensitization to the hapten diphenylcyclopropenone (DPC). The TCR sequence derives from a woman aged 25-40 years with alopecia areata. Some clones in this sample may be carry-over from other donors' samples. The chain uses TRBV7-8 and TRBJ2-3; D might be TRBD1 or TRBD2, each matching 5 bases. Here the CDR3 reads CASTMMGDPPSTDTQYF. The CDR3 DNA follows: TGTGCCAGCACCATGATGGGGGACCCGCCTAGCACAGATACGCAGTATTTT.